The 14 T cell receptor beta chains listed next were all sequenced from one sample in a study of OX40 agonist ivuxolimab in advanced cancers. Sequenced by immunoSEQ multiplex PCR; TCRdb stores in-frame clones only, minus some. The sample holds approximately 70,000 clones, 85% to 90% seen once. The material sequenced was CD4+ or CD8+ T cells sorted from blood, taken in a trial of the OX40 agonist ivuxolimab. These receptors came from an adult with an advanced solid tumor such as melanoma, head and neck, liver or kidney cancer.

V and J are TRBV14 and TRBJ2-3; D call uncertain. V lost 1 base and J lost 2, with 16 bases in between. Germline CDR1 and CDR2: SGHDN and FVKESK. CDR3 length: 17 residues. The CDR3 protein is CASSQAFQLGYTDTQYF. CDR3 sequence (DNA): TGTGCCAGCAGCCAAGCTTTCCAGTTGGGCTACACAGATACGCAGTATTTT.

The DNA for the CDR3 is TGTGCCAGCAGTGAGGGACAGGGTGGGGCCAACGTCCTGACTTTC. It yields the protein CASSEGQGGANVLTF. The J gene is TRBJ2-6, the V gene TRBV6-6, with 9 bases fitting TRBD1. The CDR3 consists of 15 residues. V shed 5 bases, J shed 3 bases, and the junction held 2 bases outside the gene matches. Germline CDR1 reads MNHNY; CDR2 reads SVGAGI (reference sequence).

The V gene is TRBV7-3, the J gene TRBJ1-2, with 7 bases matching TRBD1. The V gene end was trimmed by 0 bases and the J gene end by 9 bases; junction bases not matched to a gene: 4. The CDR3 runs 13 residues. The germline gives CDR1 SGHTA, CDR2 FQGTGA. Here the CDR3 reads CASSLTGTDRYTF. Written as DNA, the CDR3 is TGTGCCAGCAGCTTAACAGGGACAGATCGCTACACCTTC.

This chain uses TRBV4-3 with TRBJ1-2; D ambiguous. There are 13 residues in the CDR3. The germline V gene encodes CDR1 LGHNA and CDR2 YSLEER. The V and J ends lost 0 bases and 12 bases respectively, with 14 bases between them. This CDR3 is CASSQDRWQVDTF. DNA for the CDR3: TGCGCCAGCAGCCAAGATCGATGGCAGGTCGACACCTTC.

This chain uses TRBV9 with TRBJ2-5; D gene uncertain. The germline gives CDR1 SGDLS, CDR2 YYNGEE. Trimming shortened V by 0 bases and J by 0 bases, and 12 bases separated the two germline ends. The CDR3 consists of 16 residues. This CDR3 is CASSVVRTSYQETQYF. CDR3 DNA: TGTGCCAGCAGCGTAGTACGGACGTCCTACCAAGAGACCCAGTACTTC.

J is TRBJ2-7 and V is TRBV5-4; D assignment may be TRBD1 or TRBD2 (7 bases each). This CDR3 comprises 17 residues. Germline V gives CDR1 SGHNT, CDR2 YYREEE (reference sequence). V gave up 4 bases and J gave up 3 bases, with 23 bases separating them. CDR3 region: CASSTGAGQTRFYEQYF. The DNA for the CDR3 is TGTGCCAGCAGCACGGGAGCGGGACAGACGAGATTCTACGAGCAGTACTTC.

V and J are TRBV5-5 and TRBJ2-1; either TRBD1 or TRBD2 may supply D (5 bases each). CDR1 and CDR2 (germline): SGHKS, YYEKEE (reference sequence). The ends were cut back, 0 bases at V and 4 bases at J, with 11 bases in the middle. The CDR3 consists of 15 residues. DNA for the CDR3: TGTGCCAGCAGCTTGGATGGCTGGGGGTACAATGAGCAGTTCTTC. Translated, it gives CASSLDGWGYNEQFF.

V gene TRBV6-5 combines with J gene TRBJ2-7, with D possibly matching TRBD1 (6 bases). The V end was cut by 6 bases, the J end by 6 bases, with 18 bases between. Germline V gives CDR1 MNHEY, CDR2 SVGAGI. The CDR3 consists of 14 residues. For the CDR3, the DNA is TGTGCCAGCAGCGTCGGGGCAGGGGTGGGCGAGCAGTACTTC. Translated: CASSVGAGVGEQYF.

The J gene is TRBJ1-2, the V gene TRBV7-9, with no clear D. The CDR3 is 13 amino acids. In germline, CDR1 is SEHNR, CDR2 FQNEAQ (reference sequence). Trimming cost V 2 bases and J 4 bases, with 8 bases left between them. The CDR3 protein is CASSLTGIYGYTF. As DNA, the CDR3 is TGTGCCAGCAGCTTAACGGGGATCTATGGCTACACCTTC. Using reference TRBV7-9 and TRBJ1-2 for the parts outside the CDR3, the full variable domain is DTGVSQNPRHKITKRGQNVTFRCDPISEHNRLYWYRQTLGQGPEFLTYFQNEAQLEKSRLLSDRFSAERPKGSFSTLEIQRTEQGDSAMYLCASSLTGIYGYTFGSGTRLTVV.

The chain employs TRBV15 and TRBJ2-3; D is unclear. The germline V gene has CDR1 LNHNV and CDR2 YYDKDF (reference sequence). The CDR3 covers 13 residues. The V gene lost 5 bases and the J gene lost 5 bases, with 11 bases spanning the gap. The CDR3 coding sequence is TGTGCCACCAGCCGCGTGGGGATAGATACGCAGTATTTT. This translates into CATSRVGIDTQYF.

This clone was detected only once. The gene calls are TRBV19 and TRBJ2-7; 9 bases line up with TRBD1. The CDR3 is made up of 15 amino acids. Germline loops: CDR1 LNHDA, CDR2 SQIVND (reference sequence). Trimming removed 2 bases from V and 2 bases from J; junction bases left unmatched: 4. DNA of the CDR3: TGTGCCAGTAGTATAACGGGACAGGGAGCCTACGAGCAGTACTTC. Translated: CASSITGQGAYEQYF. Using reference TRBV19 and TRBJ2-7 for the parts outside the CDR3, the full variable domain is DGGITQSPKYLFRKEGQNVTLSCEQNLNHDAMYWYRQDPGQGLRLIYYSQIVNDFQKGDIAEGYSVSREKKESFPLTVTSAQKNPTAFYLCASSITGQGAYEQYFGPGTRLTVT.

The V and J genes are TRBV28 and TRBJ2-7, with 8 bases aligning to TRBD1. This CDR3 has 14 amino acids. Germline CDR1 and CDR2: MDHEN and SYDVKM. J lost 6 bases, V lost 7 bases, and 11 bases had no gene match. The CDR3 DNA reads as TGTGCCAGCAACCCGGGACAGGTTTTTTCCGAGCAGTACTTC. Protein: CASNPGQVFSEQYF.

This chain's CDR3 is CASSRPMSSYNEQFF. The CDR3 coding sequence is TGTGCCAGCAGTAGACCCATGAGCTCCTACAATGAGCAGTTCTTC. The chain recombines TRBV6-5 with TRBJ2-1; D remains ambiguous. The CDR3 sequence is 15 residues long. CDR1 MNHEY and CDR2 SVGAGI come from the germline V gene. V lost 5 bases and J lost 0, with 11 bases in between.

The chain couples TRBV11-2 to TRBJ2-5, with TRBD1 identical over 12 bases. From germline, CDR1 is SGHAT and CDR2 FQNNGV. There are 17 residues in the CDR3. Trimming cost V 5 bases and J 5 bases; bases outside gene matches: 12. The CDR3, as DNA: TGTGCCAGCAGCAGTAGAAGGGACAGGGGGCTTTGGGAGACCCAGTACTTC. It translates to CASSSRRDRGLWETQYF.